These 30 T cell receptor beta chains came from one sample sequenced in a study of CD8 T cells in Susac syndrome. Random hexamers were used to reverse transcribe an amount of about 0.5 to 1 ug RNA. TCRdb reanalysed the immunoSEQ multiplex PCR reads using MiXCR and keeps one entry per CDR3 protein. Of about 210,000 distinct CDR3 sequences detected, 95% appear once; the ten largest clones hold 0.075% to 0.095%. Sequenced input: CD4+ T cells from PBMCs. These receptors were collected from a human donor with multiple sclerosis.

CDR3 residues: CASSLPVNTEAFF. The CDR3, as DNA: TGTGCCAGCAGCTTACCGGTGAACACTGAAGCTTTCTTT. This chain uses TRBV7-9 with TRBJ1-1; D uncertain. V gave up 2 bases and J gave up 0 bases, with 4 bases separating them. The CDR3 is made up of 13 amino acids. Germline V gene data show CDR1 as SEHNR and CDR2 as FQNEAQ (reference sequence). The full variable domain, completed using reference TRBV7-9 and TRBJ1-1, is DTGVSQNPRHKITKRGQNVTFRCDPISEHNRLYWYRQTLGQGPEFLTYFQNEAQLEKSRLLSDRFSAERPKGSFSTLEIQRTEQGDSAMYLCASSLPVNTEAFFGQGTRLTVV.

The V and J genes are TRBV12-3 or TRBV12-4 and TRBJ2-2; D unresolved. The germline V and J ends were trimmed by 5 bases and 2 bases, with 15 bases remaining between them. The CDR3 sequence is 16 residues long. In DNA, the CDR3 is TGTGCCAGCAGTCCTCTGGACGTAACCAACACCGGGGAGCTGTTTTTT. It encodes CASSPLDVTNTGELFF.

The chain uses TRBV9 and TRBJ2-7; D uncertain. The germline V and J ends were trimmed by 5 bases and 2 bases, with 14 bases remaining between them. There are 14 residues in the CDR3. CDR1 is SGDLS and CDR2 is YYNGEE in the germline V gene. CDR3 in DNA: TGTGCCAGCAGTAGCAGTGCACAGACCTACGAGCAGTACTTC. This sequence encodes CASSSSAQTYEQYF. Full variable domain (missing parts from reference TRBV9 and TRBJ2-7): DSGVTQTPKHLITATGQRVTLRCSPRSGDLSVYWYQQSLDQGLQFLIQYYNGEERAKGNILERFSAQQFPDLHSELNLSSLELGDSALYFCASSSSAQTYEQYFGPGTRLTVT.

The V and J genes are TRBV5-1 and TRBJ2-7; D uncertain. Trimming removed 4 bases from V and 2 bases from J, with 13 bases in between. This CDR3 contains 14 residues. CDR1 is SGHRS, CDR2 YFSETQ, per germline. The CDR3 nucleotides are TGCGCCAGCAGCCCGTCGACTGGCACCTACGAGCAGTACTTC. As protein: CASSPSTGTYEQYF.

CDR3 amino acids: CASSWRGSYEQYF. CDR3 coding DNA: TGTGCCAGCAGCTGGCGGGGATCCTACGAGCAGTACTTC. The V call is TRBV5-6, the J call TRBJ2-7, with D perhaps matching TRBD2 (6 bases). V shed 3 bases and J shed 1 base, with 8 bases lying between them. The CDR3 sequence is 13 residues long. The germline gives CDR1 SGHDT, CDR2 YYEEEE.

The rearrangement uses TRBV24-1 and TRBJ2-3; D is ambiguous. Germline V gene sequence: CDR1 KGHDR, CDR2 SFDVKD. This CDR3 contains 12 residues. V lost 4 bases to trimming and J lost 3 bases, with 4 bases between them. Here the CDR3 DNA reads TGTGCCACCAGTGACTCTACAGATACGCAGTATTTT. It translates to CATSDSTDTQYF.

The chain combines TRBV5-6 with TRBJ1-1; D may be TRBD1 (6 bases). Trimming removed 2 bases at V and 1 base at J, with 12 bases between. Germline CDR1 reads SGHDT; CDR2 reads YYEEEE. CDR3 size: 15 residues. The CDR3 nucleotides are TGTGCCAGCAGCTTCGGGGACACAGCGAACACTGAAGCTTTCTTT. Protein product: CASSFGDTANTEAFF. The entire variable domain, with the rest obtained from reference TRBV5-6 and TRBJ1-1, is as follows: DAGVTQSPTHLIKTRGQQVTLRCSPKSGHDTVSWYQQALGQGPQFIFQYYEEEERQRGNFPDRFSGHQFPNYSSELNVNALLLGDSALYLCASSFGDTANTEAFFGQGTRLTVV.

V and J are TRBV29-1 and TRBJ1-1; D possibly corresponds to TRBD1 (6 bases). The CDR3 spans 13 residues. V was trimmed by 6 bases and J by 3 bases, leaving 14 bases between them. CDR1 is SQVTM, CDR2 ANQGSEA, per germline. The CDR3: CSVRRGRDTEAFF. The CDR3, as DNA: TGCAGCGTGAGAAGGGGGAGGGACACTGAAGCTTTCTTT.

The chain recombines TRBV3-1 with TRBJ1-1; a weak D match, TRBD1 (6 bases). V was trimmed by 2 bases and J by 3 bases, leaving 16 bases between them. Germline lookup yields CDR1 LGHDT and CDR2 YNNKEL (reference sequence). The CDR3 has 16 residues. The CDR3 bases are TGTGCCAGCAGCCAATCATACAGGGCCCGGCACACTGAAGCTTTCTTT. It codes for CASSQSYRARHTEAFF.

V is TRBV29-1 and J is TRBJ1-1, with 8 bases that match TRBD1. The CDR3 length is 14 residues. V shed 1 base and J 4 bases; nucleotides not matched to a gene: 5. Germline CDR1 SQVTM, CDR2 ANQGSEA. CDR3 nucleotide sequence: TGCAGCGTTGAAGTTCAGGGGGCGAGCACTGAAGCTTTCTTT. Translated, it gives CSVEVQGASTEAFF.

The rearrangement uses TRBV25-1 and TRBJ1-2; a weak D match, TRBD1 (5 bases). The CDR3 has 14 residues. V lost 7 bases and J lost 0, with 12 bases in between. Germline V gene lookup returns CDR1 MGHDK and CDR2 SYGVNS. CDR3 DNA sequence: TGTGCCAGCACCCTGGGGGGAGCTAACTATGGCTACACCTTC. This gives the protein CASTLGGANYGYTF.

This chain uses TRBV20-1 with TRBJ1-1; D perhaps matches TRBD1 (5 bases). This CDR3 comprises 12 residues. V lost 1 base and J 7 bases, leaving 10 bases between the germline ends. Germline V CDR1 and CDR2: DFQATT, SNEGSKA (reference sequence). The CDR3 here is CSARVGPFEAFF. In DNA form, the CDR3 reads TGCAGTGCTAGAGTGGGACCTTTTGAAGCTTTCTTT.

V is TRBV25-1 and J is TRBJ2-7; the D is unclear. With 1 base removed from V and 9 bases from J, the gap between germline ends came to 7 bases. From germline, CDR1 is MGHDK and CDR2 SYGVNS. The CDR3 is 11 amino acids. The CDR3 DNA reads TGTGCCAGCAGTGAATTCACGGTGCAGTACTTC. It encodes CASSEFTVQYF.

V usage is TRBV4-1 and J usage is TRBJ2-4; D unresolved. Deletions cut 5 bases from V and 0 bases from J, with 11 bases between. Germline V gives CDR1 MGHRA, CDR2 YSYEKL. The CDR3 runs to 15 residues. The CDR3 DNA reads as TGCGCCAGCAGCTCCCCGGCGGTAGCCAAAAACATTCAGTACTTC. Translation: CASSSPAVAKNIQYF.

V is TRBV27 and J is TRBJ1-6, with unresolved D. This CDR3 comprises 16 residues. V lost 4 bases, J lost 10 bases, and 20 bases lay in between. Germline lookup yields CDR1 MNHEY and CDR2 SMNVEV (reference sequence). This CDR3 reads CASSSQGSLVGSPLHF. For the CDR3, the DNA is TGTGCCAGCAGTTCACAAGGATCCCTCGTAGGGTCACCCCTCCACTTT.

V gene TRBV20-1 combines with J gene TRBJ1-5, with D perhaps matching TRBD1 (5 bases). The CDR3 runs 13 residues. From germline, CDR1 is DFQATT and CDR2 SNEGSKA (reference sequence). The CDR3 DNA is TGCAGGCCCGGAGGGGAGTTTGGGCAGCCCCAGCATTTT. This codes for CRPGGEFGQPQHF.

This chain links TRBV20-1 with TRBJ1-2; 7 nucleotides line up with TRBD1. The germline V gene encodes CDR1 DFQATT and CDR2 SNEGSKA (reference sequence). This CDR3 is 15 amino acids long. V lost 1 base and J lost 6; bases outside the gene matches: 11. This chain's CDR3 is CSARGFYGGGDGYTF. The CDR3 DNA reads TGCAGTGCTAGAGGATTTTACGGAGGGGGCGATGGCTACACCTTC.

The chain combines TRBV15 with TRBJ1-2, with D maybe TRBD1 (6 bases). V lost 4 bases and J 7 bases, leaving 10 bases between the germline ends. The CDR3 length is 12 residues. Germline CDR1 is LNHNV and CDR2 is YYDKDF (reference sequence). The CDR3 here is CATSNNRVGYTF. The CDR3 region has the DNA TGTGCCACCAGCAATAACAGGGTTGGCTACACCTTC.

This clonotype was detected only once. This chain joins TRBV12-3 or TRBV12-4 and TRBJ2-7, with 11 bases identical to TRBD1. This CDR3 region has 17 residues. V gave up 1 base and J gave up 5 bases; unmatched junction bases: 10. The CDR3 spells CASSLDLGQGEKDEQYF. The CDR3 DNA reads TGTGCCAGCAGTTTAGATCTGGGACAGGGGGAGAAGGACGAGCAGTACTTC.

The chain employs TRBV2 and TRBJ2-1; TRBD1 aligns across 7 bases. With 8 bases clipped from V and 3 bases from J, the junction kept 4 bases outside the gene matches. CDR3 length: 13 amino acids. Germline V gives CDR1 SNHLY, CDR2 FYNNEI. CDR3 coding DNA: TGTGCCAGCTGCCGGGACAGCTACAATGAGCAGTTCTTC. Translation gives CASCRDSYNEQFF. The full variable domain, rest sourced from reference TRBV2 and TRBJ2-1, is EPEVTQTPSHQVTQMGQEVILRCVPISNHLYFYWYRQILGQKVEFLVSFYNNEISEKSEIFDDQFSVERPDGSNFTLKIRSTKLEDSAMYFCASCRDSYNEQFFGPGTRLTVL.

This chain joins TRBV28 and TRBJ2-7; D is unclear. CDR3 length equals 11 residues. The V end lost 6 bases, the J end lost 4 bases, and 7 bases lay between the germline ends. Germline CDR1 MDHEN, CDR2 SYDVKM. CDR3 loop: CASSPRYEQYF. The CDR3 DNA sequence: TGTGCCAGCAGCCCCAGATACGAGCAGTACTTC.

V gene TRBV25-1 combines with J gene TRBJ2-1, with D unclear. This CDR3 has 12 residues. From germline, CDR1 is MGHDK and CDR2 SYGVNS. V shed 1 base and J shed 7 bases, with 5 bases lying between them. CDR3 in DNA: TGTGCCAGCAGTGAATCTACGAATGAGCAGTTCTTC. This codes for CASSESTNEQFF.

The J gene is TRBJ2-7, the V gene TRBV29-1; D may be TRBD1 (6 bases). Germline lookup yields CDR1 SQVTM and CDR2 ANQGSEA. Between the trimmed V and J ends, which lost 5 bases and 2 bases, there was a span of 10 bases. This CDR3 region has 12 residues. The CDR3 is CSVRGTTYEQYF. The CDR3 nucleotides are TGCAGCGTTCGAGGGACAACCTACGAGCAGTACTTC.

The chain links TRBV5-8 to TRBJ2-4, with unresolved D. The V end lost 1 base, the J end lost 15 bases, and 14 bases lay between the germline ends. The length of the CDR3 is 12 residues. Looked up from germline, CDR1 is SGHTS and CDR2 is YDEGEE. As DNA, the CDR3 is TGTGCCAGCAGCTTGACTGGGTCTCACCCGTACTTC. Translating it yields CASSLTGSHPYF.

The CDR3 protein is CSASWSGNIQYF. In DNA form, the CDR3 reads TGCAGTGCTAGTTGGTCGGGTAACATTCAGTACTTC. The chain has TRBV20-1 and TRBJ2-4; no clear D. Per the germline V gene, CDR1 is DFQATT and CDR2 is SNEGSKA (reference sequence). V was pared by 3 bases and J by 7 bases, with 10 bases between. The CDR3 totals 12 residues.

V usage is TRBV7-8 and J usage is TRBJ2-5; D uncertain. CDR3 length: 15 amino acids. In germline, CDR1 is SGHVS, CDR2 FQNEAQ. The ends were cut back, 5 bases at V and 3 bases at J, with 16 bases in the middle. CDR3 protein: CASSLLNLSKETQYF. CDR3 coding DNA: TGTGCCAGCAGCCTCCTTAACCTATCAAAAGAGACCCAGTACTTC.

CDR3 region: CSVERDMNTEAFF. The DNA of the CDR3 is TGCAGCGTTGAGAGAGACATGAACACTGAAGCTTTCTTT. The V call is TRBV29-1, the J call TRBJ1-1; D is undetermined. CDR1 is SQVTM and CDR2 is ANQGSEA in the germline V gene. The germline V and J ends were trimmed by 3 bases and 0 bases, with 8 bases remaining between them. The CDR3 length is 13 residues. Variable domain in full (rest from reference TRBV29-1 and TRBJ1-1): SAVISQKPSRDICQRGTSLTIQCQVDSQVTMMFWYRQQPGQSLTLIATANQGSEATYESGFVIDKFPISRPNLTFSTLTVSNMSPEDSSIYLCSVERDMNTEAFFGQGTRLTVV.

V and J are TRBV9 and TRBJ2-3; D is possibly TRBD2 (6 bases). Trimming removed 3 bases at V and 5 bases at J, with 7 bases between. The CDR3 is 12 residues long. In germline, CDR1 is SGDLS, CDR2 YYNGEE. The CDR3 region is CASSDGGDTQYF. Written as DNA, the CDR3 is TGTGCCAGCAGCGACGGGGGAGATACGCAGTATTTT.

J is TRBJ1-6 and V is TRBV20-1; TRBD1 matches 7 bases. The CDR3 has 15 amino acids. The germline CDR1 and CDR2 sequences are DFQATT and SNEGSKA (reference sequence). The trim removed 6 bases at V and 6 bases at J, leaving 11 bases unmatched. This CDR3 is CSARPTGVGNSPLHF. CDR3 DNA sequence: TGCAGTGCAAGACCCACAGGGGTCGGTAATTCACCCCTCCACTTT.

The genes are TRBV20-1 and TRBJ2-5; TRBD2 aligns across 8 bases. The germline CDR1 and CDR2 sequences are DFQATT and SNEGSKA (reference sequence). CDR3 size: 13 residues. The junction had 4 bases not matched to a gene; V was cut back by 6 bases and J by 1 base. CDR3 residues: CSAATSGQETQYF. CDR3 DNA sequence: TGCAGTGCAGCAACTAGCGGCCAAGAGACCCAGTACTTC.